The source of this TCR beta chain is a study of T-cell reconstitution after alpha-beta-depleted transplantation in children. The CDR3 has 15 residues. The trim removed 6 bases at V and 6 bases at J, leaving 5 bases unmatched. Germline V gene lookup returns CDR1 MNHNS and CDR2 SASEGT. Molecular barcoding with unique molecular identifiers was used for the TCRbeta library. TCRdb analysed the PCR reads with MiXCR anew, one entry per CDR3 protein. The sample lists about 250,000 distinct CDR3 sequences; more than 20% were seen once. As to this clonotype: Its antigen remains unidentified.

Whole-study findings and limits: T-cell counts and diversity at one year post-transplant came mainly from newly produced T cells. Several hundred graft clones that had expanded were reportedly the source of alpha-beta T cells about two months after transplant. Several patients had high TCRbeta diversity at day 60; it came from surviving recipient T cells and thymic progenitors.

The sequencing here drew on PBMCs, mostly from graft donor cells, taken 360 days after TCRalphabeta/CD19-depleted stem cell transplant. This chain joins TRBV6-1 and TRBJ2-3; 14 nucleotides align to TRBD2. This clonotype was sampled from a female patient aged 2-10 years who had a stem cell transplant for congenital amegakaryocytic thrombocytopenia, so the T cells may come from the graft donor. The CDR3 sequence: CASSRLAGGPDTQYF. Written as DNA, the CDR3 is TGTGCCAGCAGCCGACTAGCGGGGGGGCCGGATACGCAGTATTTT.